What follows are 9 T cell receptor beta chains derived from one specimen sequenced in a study of cytomegalovirus exposure and HLA in healthy donors. Both 60 Vbeta primers and 13 Jbeta primers went into the PCR. The repertoire was sequenced with immunoSEQ multiplex PCR; TCRdb's copy has only in-frame clones and lacks some. This sample has 150,000 to 180,000 clones; more than 70% occur once, and the top ten carry around 6%. The sequencing input was PBMCs. The source of these receptors is a woman between 40 and 50 years old in good health and CMV-seropositive.

The V and J genes are TRBV5-1 and TRBJ2-3; 11 positions agree with TRBD2. The CDR3 has 16 amino acids. Per the germline V gene, CDR1 is SGHRS and CDR2 is YFSETQ. V lost 0 bases, J lost 6 bases, and 6 bases stayed unmatched. This chain's CDR3 is CASSLVAGGHGDTQYF. In DNA, the CDR3 is TGCGCCAGCAGCTTGGTAGCGGGAGGGCATGGCGATACGCAGTATTTT.

The V call is TRBV27, the J call TRBJ2-7; a possible D gene is TRBD2 (6 bases). Germline V gene sequence: CDR1 MNHEY, CDR2 SMNVEV (reference sequence). Trimming shortened V by 6 bases and J by 4 bases, and 19 bases separated the two germline ends. The CDR3 contains 15 residues. The CDR3 protein is CASSKTRGRGYEQYF. The CDR3 DNA reads TGTGCCAGCAGCAAAACTAGAGGCCGGGGGTACGAGCAGTACTTC.

The V call is TRBV5-6, the J call TRBJ2-3; 8 bases map to TRBD2. J gave up 0 bases and V 6 bases, and 9 bases lay outside the gene matches. This CDR3 has 16 residues. The germline CDR1 and CDR2 sequences are SGHDT and YYEEEE. The CDR3 DNA reads as TGTGCCAGCAATAGCGGGAAGGACTATAGCACAGATACGCAGTATTTT. It translates to CASNSGKDYSTDTQYF.

V and J are TRBV28 and TRBJ1-2; D is perhaps TRBD1 (6 bases). Germline CDR1 reads MDHEN; CDR2 reads SYDVKM. The CDR3 sequence is 14 residues long. V gave up 6 bases and J gave up 2 bases, with 13 bases separating them. The CDR3 DNA follows: TGTGCCAGCAGCCGTAGACAGGCCAACTATGGCTACACCTTC. Translated: CASSRRQANYGYTF.

The chain employs TRBV27 and TRBJ1-2, with D possibly TRBD1 on 6 matching bases. Deletions cut 6 bases from V and 4 bases from J, with 15 bases between. CDR1 and CDR2 from the germline V gene are MNHEY and SMNVEV (reference sequence). The CDR3 contains 14 residues. Written as DNA, the CDR3 is TGTGCCAGCAGAGAACTCCAGGGGCGCTATGGCTACACCTTC. This sequence encodes CASRELQGRYGYTF.

This clone was seen just once. The J gene is TRBJ2-7, the V gene TRBV6-5, with a weak D call TRBD1 (5 bases). There are 15 residues in the CDR3. From germline, CDR1 is MNHEY and CDR2 SVGAGI. V was pared by 1 base and J by 1 base, with 11 bases between. The CDR3: CASSYFIGQSYEQYF. CDR3 DNA: TGTGCCAGCAGTTACTTTATTGGACAATCCTACGAGCAGTACTTC.

V is TRBV9 and J is TRBJ2-6, with D maybe TRBD1 (6 bases). Per germline, CDR1 SGDLS and CDR2 YYNGEE. This CDR3 contains 20 residues. V was cut by 2 bases and J by 3 bases, with 24 bases left in between. The CDR3 is CASSVALQGFLSSGANVLTF. The CDR3 DNA reads TGTGCCAGCAGCGTGGCTCTCCAGGGGTTTTTGAGTAGTGGGGCCAACGTCCTGACTTTC.

The chain combines TRBV27 with TRBJ1-6; TRBD1 might be the D (6 bases). Trimming cost V 6 bases and J 0 bases, with 15 bases left between them. CDR1 and CDR2 (germline): MNHEY, SMNVEV (reference sequence). The CDR3 has 17 residues. CDR3 region: CASRLTGPGSYNSPLHF. The CDR3 nucleotides read TGTGCCAGCAGATTGACAGGCCCTGGCTCCTATAATTCACCCCTCCACTTT.

The genes are TRBV5-4 and TRBJ2-6; D is perhaps TRBD1 (5 bases). Trimming removed 3 bases from V and 2 bases from J, with 18 bases in between. Germline values: CDR1 SGHNT, CDR2 YYREEE (reference sequence). This CDR3 comprises 18 residues. As DNA, the CDR3 is TGTGCCAGCAGCTCTGGACACCCACGGGCCACTGGGGCCAACGTCCTGACTTTC. Translated, it gives CASSSGHPRATGANVLTF.